The sequence of this TCR beta chain was determined in a study of identical twins. General study findings and limits: Out-of-frame alpha sequences shared by twins were enriched for low generation probability.

Regarding this clonotype: Antigen specificity is unknown.

Donors uniformly comprised healthy Caucasians. Deletions cut 5 bases from V and 5 bases from J, with 13 bases between. From germline, CDR1 is SGHTA and CDR2 FQGTGA. The CDR3 extends over 13 amino acids. cDNA carried unique molecular identifiers, and a universal primer site was added by template switching. TCRdb ran MiXCR on the 5' RACE reads and lists one entry per CDR3 protein. This sample carries a few hundred thousand distinct CDR3 sequences, 7% to 9.5% of them seen once, and the ten largest clones take about 8.1%. The source is a woman in her forties or fifties in good health. The sample consisted of naive T cells sorted from blood. V usage is TRBV7-3 and J usage is TRBJ2-7, with D possibly matching TRBD1 (6 bases). The CDR3 nucleotides read TGTGCCAGCAGCCAAACCTACAGGGACGAGCAGTACTTC. This translates into CASSQTYRDEQYF.